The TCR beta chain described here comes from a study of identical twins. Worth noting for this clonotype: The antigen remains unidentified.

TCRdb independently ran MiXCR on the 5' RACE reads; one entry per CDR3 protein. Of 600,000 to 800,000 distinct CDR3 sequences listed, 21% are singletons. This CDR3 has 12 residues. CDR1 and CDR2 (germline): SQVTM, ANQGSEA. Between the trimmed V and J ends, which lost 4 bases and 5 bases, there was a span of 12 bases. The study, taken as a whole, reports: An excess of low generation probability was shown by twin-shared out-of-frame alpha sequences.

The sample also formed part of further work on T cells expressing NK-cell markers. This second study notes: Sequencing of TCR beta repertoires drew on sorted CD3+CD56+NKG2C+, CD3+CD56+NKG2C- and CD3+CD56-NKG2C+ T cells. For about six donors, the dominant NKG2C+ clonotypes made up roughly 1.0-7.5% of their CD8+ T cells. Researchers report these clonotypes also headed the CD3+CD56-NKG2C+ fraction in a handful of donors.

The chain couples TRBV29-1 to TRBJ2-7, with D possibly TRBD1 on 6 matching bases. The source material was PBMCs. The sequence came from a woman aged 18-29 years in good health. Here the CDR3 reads CSVAFGGHEQYF. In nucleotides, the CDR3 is TGCAGCGTTGCCTTTGGGGGCCACGAGCAGTACTTC.